This T cell receptor (beta chain) is from a study of T cell responses to AZD1222 COVID-19 vaccine. Trimming cost V 0 bases and J 4 bases; bases outside gene matches: 5. This CDR3 is built from 15 residues. Per germline, CDR1 SQVTM and CDR2 ANQGSEA. Study conclusions and caveats: Sampling that yielded the repertoires occurred only after the peak T cell response. Recipients of two AZD1222 doses showed rising Spike-specific TCR breadth and depth.

Second-dose recipients at about 4 or about 12 weeks were treated as one pooled group. Method: immunoSEQ multiplex PCR; TCRdb's copy keeps in-frame clones and lacks some. Counted here are 60,000 to 95,000 clones, roughly 84% occurring once; the ten biggest clones make up roughly 18%. As to this clone: What it binds is unknown.

The specimen was peripheral blood, collected 28 days after the second AZD1222 dose. The sequence was obtained from an adult who received the AZD1222 COVID-19 vaccine. The rearrangement joins TRBV29-1 to TRBJ2-7, with 11 positions matching TRBD1. The CDR3 nucleotides are TGCAGCGTTGAAGACCGGGGACAGGGGGTTTACGAGCAGTACTTC. It translates to CSVEDRGQGVYEQYF.